This entry lists 10 T cell receptor beta chains sequenced from one sample in a study of T cell changes during pregnancy in multiple sclerosis. Here immunoSEQ multiplex PCR was the method, and the copy in TCRdb shows in-frame clones only, minus some. This table has roughly 35,000 clones, 75% to 90% appearing once. The sequenced sample was CD8+ T cells from peripheral blood mononuclear cells, obtained after pregnancy. These receptors originate from a female donor with multiple sclerosis, enrolled in a pregnancy study.

This sequence joins TRBV12-5 and TRBJ1-6, with 7 nucleotides matching TRBD1. CDR1 LGHNT and CDR2 FRNRAP come from the germline V gene. This CDR3 has 14 residues. Trimming cost V 7 bases and J 7 bases; bases outside gene matches: 7. The chain's CDR3 is CASAKGQVNSPLHF. Here the CDR3 DNA reads TGTGCTAGTGCAAAAGGACAGGTCAATTCACCCCTCCACTTT.

This clone came up a few times. The gene calls are TRBV7-3 and TRBJ2-2; D may be TRBD1 (6 bases). Per germline, CDR1 SGHTA and CDR2 FQGTGA. This CDR3 comprises 15 residues. V lost 10 bases and J lost 4, with 19 bases in between. CDR3 region: CATVPRDTATGELFF. CDR3 coding DNA: TGTGCCACCGTTCCCCGGGACACCGCCACCGGGGAGCTGTTTTTT.

In its sample, this clone is medium-sized. The sample holds other DNA sequences that translate to the same CDR3. The chain employs TRBV6-1 and TRBJ2-7; D perhaps matches TRBD1 (5 bases). Germline lookup yields CDR1 MNHNS and CDR2 SASEGT. The length of the CDR3 is 14 residues. Trimming removed 5 bases from V and 2 bases from J, with 13 bases in between. CDR3 sequence reads: CASSPPTDTYEQYF. The CDR3 region has the DNA TGTGCCAGCAGTCCCCCGACAGACACCTACGAGCAGTACTTC.

The gene calls are TRBV5-1 and TRBJ2-1, with TRBD2 as a possible D gene (6 bases). V gave up 0 bases and J gave up 6 bases, with 10 bases separating them. Germline-derived CDR1 and CDR2 are SGHRS and YFSETQ. The length of the CDR3 is 14 residues. Here the CDR3 DNA reads TGCGCCAGCAGCTTGGCCGCGGGGCTCAATGAGCAGTTCTTC. Translated, it gives CASSLAAGLNEQFF.

V usage is TRBV7-9 and J usage is TRBJ2-5; 9 bases agree with TRBD1. CDR1 and CDR2 from the germline V gene are SEHNR and FQNEAQ (reference sequence). J lost 2 bases, V lost 5 bases, and 6 bases had no gene match. The CDR3 length is 15 residues. The CDR3 reads CASSPTGGAQETQYF. The CDR3 DNA is TGTGCCAGCAGCCCGACAGGGGGAGCACAAGAGACCCAGTACTTC.

This rearrangement joins TRBV19 to TRBJ2-7; 9 bases are a match to TRBD1. The length of the CDR3 is 15 residues. V gave up 2 bases and J gave up 3 bases; unmatched junction bases: 5. Per the germline V gene, CDR1 is LNHDA and CDR2 is SQIVND (reference sequence). The CDR3 reads CASSITGTGSYEQYF. As DNA, the CDR3 is TGTGCCAGTAGTATAACCGGGACAGGGAGCTACGAGCAGTACTTC.

The chain has TRBV5-4 and TRBJ1-1; TRBD1 is a possible D gene (6 bases). The germline CDR1 and CDR2 sequences are SGHNT and YYREEE (reference sequence). Trimming pared 5 bases from V and 4 bases from J, leaving 12 bases between. The CDR3 length is 13 residues. The CDR3 here is CASRERGSTEAFF. The CDR3 coding sequence is TGTGCCAGCAGGGAGAGGGGGAGCACTGAAGCTTTCTTT.

The gene calls are TRBV16 and TRBJ1-1; D unclear. Trimming took 0 bases from V and 5 from J, leaving 7 bases between them. The CDR3 spans 13 residues. Looked up from germline, CDR1 is KGHSY and CDR2 is FQNENV. In DNA form, the CDR3 reads TGTGCCAGCAGCCAATCGCTCGGTACTGAAGCTTTCTTT. Amino acid sequence: CASSQSLGTEAFF. Full variable domain (remainder filled in from reference TRBV16 and TRBJ1-1): GEEVAQTPKHLVRGEGQKAKLYCAPIKGHSYVFWYQQVLKNEFKFLISFQNENVFDETGMPKERFSAKCLPNSPCSLEIQATKLEDSAVYFCASSQSLGTEAFFGQGTRLTVV.

This clone has just a few counts. This chain uses TRBV6-1 with TRBJ1-1; D gene uncertain. This CDR3 is built from 13 residues. Trimming stripped 6 bases from V and 3 bases from J, with 11 bases between. The germline CDR1 and CDR2 sequences are MNHNS and SASEGT. CDR3 nucleotides: TGTGCCAGCAGCCTTCAGGCCCACACTGAAGCTTTCTTT. As protein: CASSLQAHTEAFF.

This clone was seen a single time. The V call is TRBV9, the J call TRBJ2-6; 8 nucleotides agree with TRBD2. CDR3 size: 17 residues. V shed 2 bases and J 1 base; nucleotides not matched to a gene: 5. In germline, CDR1 is SGDLS, CDR2 YYNGEE. The chain's CDR3 is CASSVQRGTSGANVLTF. In DNA form, the CDR3 reads TGTGCCAGCAGCGTCCAGCGGGGGACATCTGGGGCCAACGTCCTGACTTTC.